This T cell receptor (beta chain) was sequenced for a study of TIL therapy for anti-PD-1-resistant metastatic lung cancer. In the study overall: Most patients had lung adenocarcinoma.

Time point reported: pre-treatment sample, taken before nivolumab and TIL therapy. Most excised metastases sampled were pleural nodules or supraclavicular lymph nodes. The CDR3 length is 12 residues. Germline-derived CDR1 and CDR2 are LNHDA and SQIVND (reference sequence). Trimming took off 3 bases at V and 3 bases at J, with 6 bases between the two ends. The immunoSEQ assay was v3. Produced via immunoSEQ multiplex PCR; TCRdb's table is partial and in-frame only. Of approximately 97,000 clones listed, about 71% were seen once; the top ten hold approximately 11%. Sequences were derived from tumor tissue, sampled at baseline. The chain joins TRBV19 to TRBJ2-7; D remains ambiguous. The receptor was isolated from a person aged 30 to 80 with non-small cell lung cancer. In DNA, the CDR3 is TGTGCCAGTAGTATCAAAGGCTACGAGCAGTACTTC. Translated: CASSIKGYEQYF.